This entry lists 27 T cell receptor beta chains sequenced from one sample in a study of T cells in tuberculosis. Sequencing used immunoSEQ multiplex PCR; TCRdb keeps in-frame clones, though not all of them. The sample shows approximately 60,000 clones, roughly 79% of them seen only once. Thawed, overnight-rested PBMC were stained with GMM-loaded CD1B tetramer, viability dye and anti-CD3, then sorted. The CD1B tetramers carried C32 glucose monomycolate purified from Rhodococcus equi. The sequencing sample was made of CD1b-GMM tetramer-negative cells sorted from PBMCs. The receptors were gathered from an adult woman with latent tuberculosis.

The V call is TRBV28, the J call TRBJ2-7, with 7 nucleotides matching TRBD1. CDR1 is MDHEN, CDR2 SYDVKM, per germline. V shed 3 bases and J 3 bases; nucleotides not matched to a gene: 5. This CDR3 comprises 14 residues. The CDR3 nucleotides are TGTGCCAGCAGTTTCGTGGCAGGGGGCTACGAGCAGTACTTC. It translates to CASSFVAGGYEQYF.

The gene calls are TRBV7-9 and TRBJ2-2; weak D call: TRBD1 (5 bases). The CDR3 has 15 amino acids. Looked up from germline, CDR1 is SEHNR and CDR2 is FQNEAQ (reference sequence). V was shortened by 5 bases and J by 1 base, with 11 bases between the two germline ends. The DNA of the CDR3 is TGTGCCAGCAGCCCTAGGACACAGAACACCGGGGAGCTGTTTTTT. The encoded protein is CASSPRTQNTGELFF.

This clone was seen a handful of times. The V and J genes are TRBV29-1 and TRBJ2-7, with D tentatively TRBD2 (5 bases). Trimming cost V 4 bases and J 2 bases, with 9 bases left between them. The CDR3 contains 12 residues. Germline CDR1 and CDR2: SQVTM and ANQGSEA. The CDR3 spells CSVVLGTYEQYF. The CDR3 DNA reads as TGCAGCGTTGTACTCGGGACCTACGAGCAGTACTTC.

The chain employs TRBV19 and TRBJ2-6; TRBD1 matches at 11 bases. CDR3 size: 18 residues. V shed 3 bases and J 0 bases; nucleotides not matched to a gene: 4. Looked up from germline, CDR1 is LNHDA and CDR2 is SQIVND (reference sequence). Here the CDR3 DNA reads TGTGCCAGTAGTATGATGGACAGGGGGCTCTCTGGGGCCAACGTCCTGACTTTC. It specifies CASSMMDRGLSGANVLTF.

V gene TRBV19 combines with J gene TRBJ1-1; 7 bases map to TRBD1. The length of the CDR3 is 15 residues. J was trimmed by 8 bases and V by 8 bases; bases with no gene match: 17. CDR1 and CDR2 from the germline V gene are LNHDA and SQIVND (reference sequence). The chain's CDR3 is CASRPTGAMDLEAFF. CDR3 DNA: TGTGCCAGTCGCCCCACAGGGGCCATGGATCTAGAAGCTTTCTTT.

The CDR3 region is CASSLRQENSPLHF. The CDR3 DNA sequence: TGTGCCAGCAGCCTCAGACAGGAGAATTCACCCCTCCACTTT. This sequence joins TRBV5-5 and TRBJ1-6; perhaps TRBD1 as D (6 bases). The CDR3 runs 14 residues. V was cut by 4 bases and J by 7 bases, with 12 bases left in between. Germline assignment: CDR1 SGHKS and CDR2 YYEKEE (reference sequence).

The V call is TRBV5-8, the J call TRBJ1-5, with 8 bases lining up with TRBD1. The J segment lost 5 bases and the V segment lost 4 bases, leaving 8 bases of the junction unmatched. This CDR3 comprises 15 residues. The germline V gene encodes CDR1 SGHTS and CDR2 YDEGEE. The CDR3: CASSAGTGGDQPQHF. CDR3 nucleotides: TGTGCCAGCAGCGCCGGTACAGGGGGGGATCAGCCCCAGCATTTT. Full variable domain (outside the CDR3, taken from reference TRBV5-8 and TRBJ1-5): EAGVTQSPTHLIKTRGQQATLRCSPISGHTSVYWYQQALGLGLQFLLWYDEGEERNRGNFPPRFSGRQFPNYSSELNVNALELEDSALYLCASSAGTGGDQPQHFGDGTRLSIL.

This clone was seen a few times. This CDR3 is also generated by other DNA sequences in the sample. The chain recombines TRBV14 with TRBJ2-1; TRBD1 aligns across 9 bases. The CDR3 is 13 amino acids. From germline, CDR1 is SGHDN and CDR2 FVKESK. V gave up 3 bases and J gave up 7 bases; unmatched junction bases: 1. CDR3 amino acids: CASSQGQGNEQFF. The CDR3 DNA reads as TGTGCCAGCAGCCAGGGACAGGGTAATGAGCAGTTCTTC.

The rearrangement links TRBV23-1 to TRBJ2-7; 7 bases map to TRBD2. TRBV23-1 is given ORF status, its function remaining uncertain. The CDR3 is 17 amino acids. The V and J ends lost 0 bases and 6 bases, in that order; junction bases with no gene match: 14. CDR3 nucleotides: TGCGCCAGCAGTCAATCCGGACTAGTTTATGGCAACGGCGAGCAGTACTTC. Translated: CASSQSGLVYGNGEQYF.

The chain employs TRBV2 and TRBJ2-3; 12 bases are shared with TRBD1. V gave up 4 bases and J gave up 4 bases; unmatched junction bases: 3. Germline V gene sequence: CDR1 SNHLY, CDR2 FYNNEI. This CDR3 has 15 residues. DNA for the CDR3: TGTGCCAGCAGTGGGGACAGGGGGCGCGCAGATACGCAGTATTTT. It is translated as CASSGDRGRADTQYF. The variable domain in full, completed from reference TRBV2 and TRBJ2-3, reads EPEVTQTPSHQVTQMGQEVILRCVPISNHLYFYWYRQILGQKVEFLVSFYNNEISEKSEIFDDQFSVERPDGSNFTLKIRSTKLEDSAMYFCASSGDRGRADTQYFGPGTRLTVL.

The chain combines TRBV7-2 with TRBJ1-1; 8 bases align to TRBD1. After removal of 5 bases from V and 1 base from J, the junction contained 6 bases not matched to a gene. Germline CDR1 reads SGHTA; CDR2 reads FQGNSA. This CDR3 spans 15 amino acids. CDR3 sequence: CASSPQGVGNTEAFF. The CDR3 DNA follows: TGTGCCAGCAGCCCACAGGGGGTCGGGAACACTGAAGCTTTCTTT.

This rearrangement joins TRBV5-1 to TRBJ1-1; no reliable D call. V gave up 2 bases and J gave up 2 bases, with 10 bases separating them. CDR1 SGHRS and CDR2 YFSETQ come from the germline V gene. This CDR3 is built from 14 residues. CDR3 DNA sequence: TGCGCCAGCAGCTTACCGGGGTCAAACACTGAAGCTTTCTTT. Translating gives CASSLPGSNTEAFF.

The rearrangement joins TRBV2 to TRBJ2-6; tentatively, D is TRBD2 (6 bases). From germline, CDR1 is SNHLY and CDR2 FYNNEI. The CDR3 is 14 residues long. Trimming cost V 8 bases and J 0 bases, with 8 bases left between them. DNA for the CDR3: TGTGCCAGCTGGAGGGCCTCTGGGGCCAACGTCCTGACTTTC. It yields the protein CASWRASGANVLTF. The whole variable domain, remainder taken from reference TRBV2 and TRBJ2-6, is EPEVTQTPSHQVTQMGQEVILRCVPISNHLYFYWYRQILGQKVEFLVSFYNNEISEKSEIFDDQFSVERPDGSNFTLKIRSTKLEDSAMYFCASWRASGANVLTFGAGSRLTVL.

This chain connects TRBV19 to TRBJ2-3, with D maybe TRBD2 (5 bases). V dropped 5 bases and J dropped 1 base, with 13 bases sitting between them. The CDR3 extends over 15 amino acids. Per the germline V gene, CDR1 is LNHDA and CDR2 is SQIVND (reference sequence). This CDR3 reads CASSPRLLGTDTQYF. The CDR3 coding sequence is TGTGCCAGTAGTCCGCGCCTACTAGGCACAGATACGCAGTATTTT.

This clone occurred a few times. This chain links TRBV5-4 with TRBJ1-2; weak D call: TRBD1 (5 bases). The germline V gene has CDR1 SGHNT and CDR2 YYREEE (reference sequence). Trimming removed 0 bases at V and 0 bases at J, with 15 bases between. The CDR3 covers 17 residues. In DNA, the CDR3 is TGTGCCAGCAGCTTGGAGAGGTACAGGACGTCTAACTATGGCTACACCTTC. Residues: CASSLERYRTSNYGYTF.

This clone appeared a few times. J is TRBJ2-3 and V is TRBV5-5; 10 positions agree with TRBD1. In germline, CDR1 is SGHKS, CDR2 YYEKEE (reference sequence). The CDR3 totals 13 residues. The CDR3 region is CATDRGGTDTQYF. CDR3 coding DNA: TGTGCAACGGACAGGGGGGGCACAGATACGCAGTATTTT.

The table lists this clone with a count of one. The V and J genes are TRBV7-2 and TRBJ1-1; D perhaps matches TRBD1 (6 bases). This CDR3 has 15 amino acids. V was clipped by 5 bases and J by 4 bases, with 17 bases between them. The germline gives CDR1 SGHTA, CDR2 FQGNSA. CDR3 sequence (DNA): TGTGCCAGCAGCGTTCTGTCTGGGGGCGGCACTGAAGCTTTCTTT. As protein: CASSVLSGGGTEAFF. Based on the CDR3 plus reference TRBV7-2 and TRBJ1-1, the full variable domain is GAGVSQSPSNKVTEKGKDVELRCDPISGHTALYWYRQSLGQGLEFLIYFQGNSAPDKSGLPSDRFSAERTGGSVSTLTIQRTQQEDSAVYLCASSVLSGGGTEAFFGQGTRLTVV.

V is TRBV6-5 and J is TRBJ1-5, with 8 bases aligning to TRBD1. Germline V CDR1 and CDR2: MNHEY, SVGAGI. V lost 6 bases to trimming and J lost 3 bases; unmatched junction nucleotides: 7. This CDR3 has 15 amino acids. The CDR3 bases are TGTGCCAGCAGCTCAATGACAGGGGTCAATCAGCCCCAGCATTTT. This codes for CASSSMTGVNQPQHF.

The chain carries TRBV4-3 and TRBJ2-3; 13 bases map to TRBD2. Germline V lookup: CDR1 LGHNA, CDR2 YSLEER. Germline trimming cut 0 bases from V and 2 bases from J; bases unmatched to any gene: 8. This CDR3 comprises 19 residues. In DNA form, the CDR3 reads TGCGCCAGCAGCCAAGACCGGACTAGCGGGGGATTAGTCACAGATACGCAGTATTTT. It translates to CASSQDRTSGGLVTDTQYF.

As concerns this clone: The sample has other DNA sequences that encode this CDR3 too. J is TRBJ2-7 and V is TRBV6-1, with D possibly matching TRBD1 (6 bases). Trimming removed 5 bases at V and 3 bases at J, with 11 bases between. This CDR3 has 13 amino acids. Germline CDR1 MNHNS, CDR2 SASEGT. The CDR3 loop reads CASSHRENYEQYF. The DNA for the CDR3 is TGTGCCAGCAGTCACAGGGAGAACTACGAGCAGTACTTC.

This chain connects TRBV11-2 to TRBJ2-1; a possible D gene is TRBD1 (6 bases). CDR3 length equals 17 residues. Germline CDR1 SGHAT, CDR2 FQNNGV. V was shortened by 4 bases and J by 7 bases, with 23 bases between the two germline ends. The CDR3 is CASSSKGGFLRVNEQFF. CDR3 DNA sequence: TGTGCCAGCAGCTCAAAAGGGGGTTTTCTTAGGGTGAATGAGCAGTTCTTC.

V and J are TRBV7-2 and TRBJ1-6, with D possibly being TRBD1 (6 bases). This CDR3 comprises 16 residues. The germline V gene encodes CDR1 SGHTA and CDR2 FQGNSA. Trimming stripped 5 bases from V and 7 bases from J, with 18 bases between. CDR3 in DNA: TGTGCCAGCAGCCGGATGGGGGGCGGGAGGAATTCACCCCTCCACTTT. This sequence encodes CASSRMGGGRNSPLHF.

This chain uses TRBV19 with TRBJ1-5; weak D call: TRBD1 (6 bases). Per the germline V gene, CDR1 is LNHDA and CDR2 is SQIVND (reference sequence). Trimming took off 7 bases at V and 4 bases at J, with 14 bases between the two ends. This CDR3 comprises 14 residues. The CDR3 DNA sequence: TGTGCCAGTAACAAGGGGGGGAGAAATCAGCCCCAGCATTTT. It specifies CASNKGGRNQPQHF.

V is TRBV19 and J is TRBJ2-5; TRBD1 aligns across 8 bases. The J call may be faulty, since TRBJ2-7 better matches the DNA end. Per germline, CDR1 LNHDA and CDR2 SQIVND (reference sequence). The CDR3 totals 13 residues. DNA for the CDR3: TGTGCCAGTAGTCCCGGGACAGGATACGAGCAGTACTTC. This gives the protein CASSPGTGYEQYF.

V gene TRBV15 combines with J gene TRBJ2-7; TRBD1 aligns across 7 bases. J gave up 2 bases and V 3 bases, and 10 bases lay outside the gene matches. The CDR3 contains 16 residues. Germline CDR1 is LNHNV and CDR2 is YYDKDF (reference sequence). Here the CDR3 reads CATSSLGTGVTYEQYF. DNA of the CDR3: TGTGCCACCAGCAGCCTCGGTACAGGGGTTACCTACGAGCAGTACTTC.

This chain links TRBV28 with TRBJ1-3, with a weak D call TRBD1 (5 bases). Trimming pared 4 bases from V and 0 bases from J, leaving 10 bases between. Looked up from germline, CDR1 is MDHEN and CDR2 is SYDVKM. The CDR3 contains 15 residues. The CDR3 nucleotides read TGTGCCAGCAGTTCCAGACAGCCCTCTGGAAACACCATATATTTT. Encoded protein: CASSSRQPSGNTIYF.

V gene TRBV9 combines with J gene TRBJ1-5; D is unclear. V gave up 0 bases and J gave up 5 bases, with 12 bases separating them. Germline CDR1 reads SGDLS; CDR2 reads YYNGEE. The CDR3 is 15 amino acids. CDR3: CASSVDGVGYQPQHF. In nucleotides, the CDR3 is TGTGCCAGCAGCGTAGACGGGGTGGGATATCAGCCCCAGCATTTT.